This is a list of T cell receptor beta chains from one sample in a study of response to subunit inactivated influenza vaccine. MiXCR was run by TCRdb on the RT-PCR reads, yielding one entry per CDR3 protein. Of about 650,000 distinct CDR3 sequences detected, about 15% appear once; the ten largest clones hold roughly 7.2%. The input for sequencing was PBMCs from blood, taken around 15 days before vaccination. All receptors come from a man in his fifties or sixties who received an inactivated influenza vaccine. Each CDR3 is given with its conserved first and last residue. The D gene is left open where the match is weak. Expanded clones are given a class, and other clones once, few, many or no size at all.

clone_size	v_call	d_call	j_call	cdr3_nt	cdr3_aa
NA	TRBV28	TRBD2	TRBJ2-7	TGTGCCAGCGATACCGGGACTAGCGCAGGCGAGCAGTACTTC	CASDTGTSAGEQYF
few	TRBV3-1	NA	TRBJ2-7	TGTGCCAGCAGCCAAAGGGCGGACAGTGGTTTATACGAGCAGTACTTC	CASSQRADSGLYEQYF
many	TRBV5-1	NA	TRBJ2-7	TGCGCCAGCAGCCCGGCGGACGGGAACTACGAGCAGTACTTC	CASSPADGNYEQYF
few	TRBV6-5	NA	TRBJ2-2	TGTGCCAGCAGTTTTGGGGTTGGGAGGGAGCTGTTTTTT	CASSFGVGRELFF
many	TRBV12-3/TRBV12-4	NA	TRBJ2-6	TGTGCCATTTCCTCTGGGGCCAACGTCCTGACTTTC	CAISSGANVLTF
many	TRBV7-9	NA	TRBJ2-3	TGTGCCAGCAGCTTAGGTGGGGCCCGGGGAGATACGCAGTATTTT	CASSLGGARGDTQYF
few	TRBV7-9	NA	TRBJ2-3	TGTGCCAGCAGCCCAATCGAGGGACACAACACAGATACGCAGTATTTT	CASSPIEGHNTDTQYF
NA	TRBV28	NA	TRBJ2-7	TGTGCCAGCACCAACAGGGTCGGGTTTGTCAGTTCGTCCGAGCAGTACTTC	CASTNRVGFVSSSEQYF
NA	TRBV10-3	NA	TRBJ2-7	TGTGCCATCCACCCAGGGGGGACGGATACCTACGAGCAGTACTTC	CAIHPGGTDTYEQYF
NA	TRBV2	TRBD2	TRBJ2-5	TGTGCCAGCAGGGCAAGGACTAGCGGTGGAGAGACCCAGTACTTC	CASRARTSGGETQYF